What follows are 19 T cell receptor beta chains derived from one specimen sequenced in a study of cytomegalovirus exposure and HLA in healthy donors. Primers for the PCR totalled 60 Vbeta and 13 Jbeta. The method was immunoSEQ multiplex PCR; TCRdb's version includes in-frame clones alone and lacks a portion of them. The sample has over 150,000 clones; about 80% are singletons. Sequencing was done on a sample of PBMCs. These receptors were collected from a woman under 40 in good health and CMV-seropositive.

The rearrangement uses TRBV30 and TRBJ2-1; TRBD2 matches 9 bases. The V and J ends lost 2 bases and 8 bases, in that order; junction bases with no gene match: 4. CDR3 length: 13 amino acids. Germline values: CDR1 GTSNPN, CDR2 SVGIG (reference sequence). The chain's CDR3 is CAWSTTSGDEQFF. The CDR3 nucleotides are TGTGCCTGGAGTACGACTAGCGGCGATGAGCAGTTCTTC.

V is TRBV6-5 and J is TRBJ2-7; 7 positions match TRBD2. The CDR3 is 13 residues long. V lost 7 bases to trimming and J lost 4 bases; unmatched junction nucleotides: 7. Germline CDR1 MNHEY, CDR2 SVGAGI. CDR3 region: CASNYKAGYEQYF. In DNA, the CDR3 is TGTGCCAGCAATTATAAAGCGGGGTACGAGCAGTACTTC.

Concerning this clone itself: This same CDR3 is encoded by further DNA sequences in the sample. This chain joins TRBV13 and TRBJ1-1; 7 nucleotides align to TRBD1. The CDR3 spans 14 residues. J was trimmed by 1 base and V by 5 bases; bases with no gene match: 4. The germline V gene encodes CDR1 PRHDT and CDR2 FYEKMQ (reference sequence). DNA for the CDR3: TGTGCCAGCAGCGCGAGACAGGGGAACACTGAAGCTTTCTTT. It yields the protein CASSARQGNTEAFF.

The chain uses TRBV18 and TRBJ2-5; TRBD1 might be the D (5 bases). Germline V gene lookup returns CDR1 KGHSH and CDR2 LQKENI. The CDR3 runs 14 residues. Trimming left V 0 bases short and J 3 bases short, with 8 bases between. The CDR3 loop reads CASSPPSREETQYF. CDR3 nucleotide sequence: TGTGCCAGCTCACCACCATCCAGGGAAGAGACCCAGTACTTC.

The chain carries TRBV9 and TRBJ1-1, with D possibly matching TRBD1 (5 bases). This CDR3 region has 13 residues. The germline V gene encodes CDR1 SGDLS and CDR2 YYNGEE. With 4 bases removed from V and 1 base from J, the gap between germline ends came to 8 bases. The CDR3 nucleotides read TGTGCCAGCAGCCCAGGGTGGAACACTGAAGCTTTCTTT. This translates into CASSPGWNTEAFF.

The CDR3 bases are TGCGCCAGCAGCCAAGTCCAGGGCGGAATTGTATACGGCTACACCTTC. Translated, it gives CASSQVQGGIVYGYTF. The gene calls are TRBV4-3 and TRBJ1-2, with D possibly being TRBD1 (5 bases). Germline values: CDR1 LGHNA, CDR2 YSLEER. The V end lost 1 base, the J end lost 8 bases, and 20 bases lay between the germline ends. The length of the CDR3 is 16 residues.

The CDR3 loop reads CASSDGVGETQYF. Written as DNA, the CDR3 is TGTGCCAGCAGTGACGGGGTTGGCGAGACCCAGTACTTC. The chain links TRBV2 to TRBJ2-5; D is possibly TRBD2 (5 bases). In germline, CDR1 is SNHLY, CDR2 FYNNEI. This CDR3 has 13 amino acids. The V end was cut by 3 bases, the J end by 5 bases, with 10 bases between.

The CDR3 loop reads CASSLGSGYTDTQYF. As DNA, the CDR3 is TGTGCCAGCAGCCTGGGGTCGGGGTACACAGATACGCAGTATTTT. The chain has TRBV4-2 and TRBJ2-3, with a weak D call TRBD2 (5 bases). V lost 4 bases to trimming and J lost 2 bases, with 13 bases between them. This CDR3 is built from 15 residues. Germline lookup yields CDR1 LGHNA and CDR2 YNFKEQ.

The chain uses TRBV30 and TRBJ1-5; no clear D. The ends were cut back, 4 bases at V and 0 bases at J, with 7 bases in the middle. Germline CDR1 reads GTSNPN; CDR2 reads SVGIG (reference sequence). The CDR3 extends over 13 amino acids. The CDR3 loop reads CAWNLDSNQPQHF. The CDR3 DNA reads as TGTGCCTGGAACTTAGATAGCAATCAGCCCCAGCATTTT.

The chain links TRBV27 to TRBJ2-7; 8 nucleotides agree with TRBD2. The length of the CDR3 is 15 residues. CDR1 is MNHEY and CDR2 is SMNVEV in the germline V gene (reference sequence). Unmatched junction bases numbered 9, after V lost 5 bases and J lost 3 bases. In nucleotides, the CDR3 is TGTGCCAGCAGTCCCGAGACTAGCGCGGTCTACGAGCAGTACTTC. Amino acid sequence: CASSPETSAVYEQYF.

A note on this clone: The sample holds other DNA sequences that translate to the same CDR3. The rearrangement uses TRBV6-5 and TRBJ2-7; TRBD1 matches at 8 bases. The junction had 7 bases not matched to a gene; V was cut back by 6 bases and J by 6 bases. The germline V gene encodes CDR1 MNHEY and CDR2 SVGAGI. This CDR3 comprises 13 residues. The CDR3 is CASSPGQALEQYF. The CDR3 DNA follows: TGTGCCAGCAGCCCGGGACAGGCTCTCGAGCAGTACTTC.

With regard to this clone: The junction and the germline gene differ at one end; a read error may be behind it. This chain links TRBV7-9 with TRBJ2-1, with 9 bases identical to TRBD2. This CDR3 is 15 amino acids long. In germline, CDR1 is SEHNR, CDR2 FQNEAQ (reference sequence). Written as DNA, the CDR3 is TGTGCCAGCAGCATAGCGGGAGTCTCCTACAATGAGCAGTTCTTC. It translates to CASSIAGVSYNEQFF.

The chain is built from TRBV7-2 and TRBJ2-7; no clear D. V dropped 1 base and J dropped 2 bases, with 12 bases sitting between them. The CDR3 is made up of 15 amino acids. Germline lookup yields CDR1 SGHTA and CDR2 FQGNSA. As DNA, the CDR3 is TGTGCCAGCAGCTTAGACGGGTATCGGCCCTACGAGCAGTACTTC. Amino acids: CASSLDGYRPYEQYF.

V usage is TRBV2 and J usage is TRBJ2-1; 7 nucleotides line up with TRBD2. Germline lookup yields CDR1 SNHLY and CDR2 FYNNEI. J gave up 6 bases and V 10 bases, and 12 bases lay outside the gene matches. CDR3 length: 14 amino acids. This CDR3 is CANSRETPINEQFF. The CDR3 coding sequence is TGTGCCAATTCGCGGGAGACACCTATCAATGAGCAGTTCTTC.

Regarding this clone: Given a much more abundant clone one base away, this may be a read error. The chain is built from TRBV10-1 and TRBJ2-3; possibly TRBD2 for D (6 bases). The germline gives CDR1 WNHNN, CDR2 SYGVQD (reference sequence). Trimming removed 4 bases from V and 1 base from J, with 6 bases in between. This CDR3 has 13 amino acids. In nucleotides, the CDR3 is TGCGCCAGCAGTGCTAGCGGCACAGATACGCAGTATTTT. Protein sequence: CASSASGTDTQYF.

The chain combines TRBV14 with TRBJ2-3; TRBD2 aligns across 14 bases. Germline V gene lookup returns CDR1 SGHDN and CDR2 FVKESK. CDR3 length equals 18 residues. V gave up 5 bases and J gave up 5 bases; unmatched junction bases: 12. The CDR3 spells CASSSPGTSGRILDTQYF. In DNA, the CDR3 is TGTGCCAGCAGCTCACCTGGGACTAGCGGGAGAATTTTAGATACGCAGTATTTT.

V gene TRBV7-9 combines with J gene TRBJ1-2, with D possibly being TRBD1 (5 bases). Germline V gene sequence: CDR1 SEHNR, CDR2 FQNEAQ (reference sequence). The CDR3 runs 13 residues. The germline V and J ends were trimmed by 5 bases and 10 bases, with 17 bases remaining between them. As DNA, the CDR3 is TGTGCCAGCAGCCAGGACACTGAACTGACCTACACCTTC. As protein: CASSQDTELTYTF. Full variable domain (outside the CDR3, taken from reference TRBV7-9 and TRBJ1-2): DTGVSQNPRHKITKRGQNVTFRCDPISEHNRLYWYRQTLGQGPEFLTYFQNEAQLEKSRLLSDRFSAERPKGSFSTLEIQRTEQGDSAMYLCASSQDTELTYTFGSGTRLTVV.

The chain has TRBV27 and TRBJ1-4; 8 positions agree with TRBD1. Trimming at V came to 6 bases and at J to 3 bases, leaving 15 bases not matched to a gene. CDR3 length: 18 amino acids. The V gene's germline CDR1 is MNHEY and CDR2 SMNVEV (reference sequence). This CDR3 reads CASSPKGPGGAPNEKLFF. CDR3 DNA sequence: TGTGCCAGCAGCCCTAAAGGGCCAGGGGGCGCTCCTAATGAAAAACTGTTTTTT.

The chain has TRBV4-2 and TRBJ1-6; 7 bases align to TRBD1. Trimming cost V 2 bases and J 5 bases; bases outside gene matches: 9. This CDR3 contains 17 residues. The V gene's germline CDR1 is LGHNA and CDR2 YNFKEQ. The CDR3 DNA sequence: TGTGCCAGCAGCCAACTAGGGGGGACAGATCATAATTCACCCCTCCACTTT. Protein sequence: CASSQLGGTDHNSPLHF.